This entry is about one T cell receptor beta chain. The data were obtained in a study of blood T cell repertoires in COVID-19. Assay: immunoSEQ multiplex PCR; the TCRdb copy retains only in-frame clones and omits some. Seen here are about 270,000 clones, 75% to 85% observed once, and the top ten hold approximately 9.6%. The CDR3 contains 12 residues. Germline lookup yields CDR1 KGHDR and CDR2 SFDVKD. Between the trimmed V and J ends, which lost 5 bases and 1 base, there was a span of 3 bases. Sequencing was carried out using PBMCs or T cells enriched from blood (not recorded which). This chain links TRBV24-1 with TRBJ2-3; no clear D. The TCR originated in a woman between 50 and 59 years old with acute COVID-19. CDR3 protein: CATSVGTDTQYF. The CDR3 DNA follows: TGTGCCACCAGTGTCGGCACAGATACGCAGTATTTT.